This TCR beta chain was observed in a study of PD-1 blockade in classical Hodgkin lymphoma. Points from the study as a whole: Baseline diversity in complete responders resembled that of newly diagnosed patients. By C4D1, CD4+ diversity increased significantly, especially in complete responders. The repertoire differences lack a defined cause, possibly disease activity or prior therapy.

Clones were read by immunoSEQ multiplex PCR, and TCRdb kept only the in-frame ones, dropping some. The sample includes about 110,000 clones, 89% of them seen just once. Patients all relapsed after autologous stem cell transplantation, and there was variation in brentuximab vedotin exposure. In germline, CDR1 is SGHRS, CDR2 YFSETQ. With 1 base removed from V and 7 bases from J, the gap between germline ends came to 15 bases. The CDR3 covers 14 residues. Turning to this clone: Antigen specificity is unknown.

The origin of this receptor is a human donor with classical Hodgkin lymphoma. The V gene is TRBV5-1, the J gene TRBJ2-7; D is unclear. The sequenced sample was peripheral blood mononuclear cells (PBMCs), obtained before the second cycle of nivolumab. The CDR3 loop reads CASSLNLAGREQYF. CDR3 bases: TGCGCCAGCAGCTTGAATTTGGCAGGACGGGAGCAGTACTTC. The variable domain in full, with the rest retrieved from reference TRBV5-1 and TRBJ2-7, is KAGVTQTPRYLIKTRGQQVTLSCSPISGHRSVSWYQQTPGQGLQFLFEYFSETQRNKGNFPGRFSGRQFSNSRSEMNVSTLELGDSALYLCASSLNLAGREQYFGPGTRLTVT.